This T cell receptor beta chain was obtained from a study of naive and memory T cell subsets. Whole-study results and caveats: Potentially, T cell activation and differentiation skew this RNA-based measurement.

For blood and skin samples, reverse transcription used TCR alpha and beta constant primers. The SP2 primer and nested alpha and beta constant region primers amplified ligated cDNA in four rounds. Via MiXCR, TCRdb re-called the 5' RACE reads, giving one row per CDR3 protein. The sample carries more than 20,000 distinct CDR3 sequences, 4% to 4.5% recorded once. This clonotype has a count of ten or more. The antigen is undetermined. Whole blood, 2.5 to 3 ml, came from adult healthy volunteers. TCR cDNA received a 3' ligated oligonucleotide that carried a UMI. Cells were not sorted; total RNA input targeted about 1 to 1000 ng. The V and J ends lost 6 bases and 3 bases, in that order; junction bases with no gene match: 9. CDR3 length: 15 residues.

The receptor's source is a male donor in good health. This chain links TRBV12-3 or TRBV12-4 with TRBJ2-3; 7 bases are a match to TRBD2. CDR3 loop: CASRPSGGFTDTQYF. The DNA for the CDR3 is TGTGCCAGCAGACCTTCGGGGGGTTTTACAGATACGCAGTATTTT.